This T cell receptor (beta chain) was sequenced during a study of blood T cell repertoires in COVID-19. This table comes from immunoSEQ multiplex PCR, and its TCRdb copy is limited to in-frame clones, with some not included. The top ten hold 0.95% to 1.5% of the sample, which has a few hundred thousand clones, more than 70% seen once. Germline V gene lookup returns CDR1 SQVTM and CDR2 ANQGSEA. V was cut by 0 bases and J by 9 bases, with 8 bases left in between. CDR3 length: 11 residues. Sequenced: peripheral blood. The sequence was obtained from a man aged 35 to 55 with acute or convalescent COVID-19. This chain connects TRBV29-1 to TRBJ1-1; TRBD1 might be the D (6 bases). CDR3 sequence: CSVEEGGKAFF. The CDR3 DNA reads as TGCAGCGTTGAAGAAGGGGGTAAAGCTTTCTTT.